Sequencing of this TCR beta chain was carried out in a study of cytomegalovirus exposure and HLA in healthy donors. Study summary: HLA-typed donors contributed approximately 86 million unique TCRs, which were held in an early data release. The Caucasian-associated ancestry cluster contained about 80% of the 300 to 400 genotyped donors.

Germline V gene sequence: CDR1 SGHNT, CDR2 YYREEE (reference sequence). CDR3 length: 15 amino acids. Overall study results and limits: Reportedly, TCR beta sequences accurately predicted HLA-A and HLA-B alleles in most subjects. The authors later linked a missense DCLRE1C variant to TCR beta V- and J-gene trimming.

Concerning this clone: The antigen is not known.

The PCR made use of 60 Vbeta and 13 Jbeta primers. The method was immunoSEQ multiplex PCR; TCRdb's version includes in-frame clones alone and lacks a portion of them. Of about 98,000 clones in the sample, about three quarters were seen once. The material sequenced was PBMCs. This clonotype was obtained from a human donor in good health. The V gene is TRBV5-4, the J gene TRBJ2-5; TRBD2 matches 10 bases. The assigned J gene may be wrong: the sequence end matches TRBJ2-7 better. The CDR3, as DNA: TGTGCCAGCAGCTTGGCCGCTAGCGGGAGCTACGAGCAGTACTTC. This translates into CASSLAASGSYEQYF.